Reported below is one T cell receptor (beta chain). How the authors handled the data: Researchers report that nucleated cell counts were estimated from reference gene primer amplification. Profiling relied on immunoSEQ multiplex PCR, and the TCRdb table lists in-frame clones only, not all of them. V, J and clone size are taken as reported in that table, and D and trimming were inferred from the DNA itself. The table records 150,000 to 200,000 clones, more than 70% of them present only once. This sample stems from a study of blood T cell repertoires in COVID-19. Study at large: The analysed material was cDNA or gDNA that came from T cells, B-cell-depleted T cells, or PBMCs.

Those who participated ranged in age from roughly 18 to 100 years and resided in 20 to 25 US areas. Assignments of participants to cohorts depended upon their own reported clinical history. This CDR3 comprises 14 residues. V was shortened by 3 bases and J by 2 bases, with 9 bases between the two germline ends. Germline V gene data show CDR1 as SGHRS and CDR2 as YFSETQ. The sample comprised PBMCs or T cells enriched from blood (not recorded which). The clonotype comes from a man in his forties who had recovered from COVID-19. The chain has TRBV5-1 and TRBJ2-4; D is undetermined. The CDR3 DNA sequence: TGCGCCAGCAGCTCGGGTGATACCAAAAACATTCAGTACTTC. This encodes CASSSGDTKNIQYF.